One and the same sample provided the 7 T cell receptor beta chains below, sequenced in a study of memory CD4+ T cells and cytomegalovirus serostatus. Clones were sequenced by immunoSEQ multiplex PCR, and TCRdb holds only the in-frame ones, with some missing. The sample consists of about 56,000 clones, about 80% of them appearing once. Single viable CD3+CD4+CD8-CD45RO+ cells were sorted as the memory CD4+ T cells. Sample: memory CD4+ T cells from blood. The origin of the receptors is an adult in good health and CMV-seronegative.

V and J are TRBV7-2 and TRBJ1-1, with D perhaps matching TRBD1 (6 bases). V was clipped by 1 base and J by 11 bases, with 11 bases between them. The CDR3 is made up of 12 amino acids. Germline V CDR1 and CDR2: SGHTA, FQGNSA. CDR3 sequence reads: CASSLVGGLAFF. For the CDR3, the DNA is TGTGCCAGCAGCTTAGTAGGGGGGTTGGCTTTCTTT.

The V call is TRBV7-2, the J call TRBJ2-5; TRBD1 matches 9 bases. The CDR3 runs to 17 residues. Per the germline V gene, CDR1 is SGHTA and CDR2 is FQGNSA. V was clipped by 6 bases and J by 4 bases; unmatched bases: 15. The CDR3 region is CASRNRTGQGVLETQYF. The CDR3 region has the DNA TGTGCCAGCAGAAATCGAACGGGACAGGGAGTTTTAGAGACCCAGTACTTC.

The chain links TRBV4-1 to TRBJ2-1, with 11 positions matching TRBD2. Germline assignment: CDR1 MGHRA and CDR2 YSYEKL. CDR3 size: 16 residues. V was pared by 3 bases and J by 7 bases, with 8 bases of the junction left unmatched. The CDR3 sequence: CASSHKALAGVNEQFF. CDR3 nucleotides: TGCGCCAGCAGCCACAAGGCACTAGCGGGGGTGAATGAGCAGTTCTTC.

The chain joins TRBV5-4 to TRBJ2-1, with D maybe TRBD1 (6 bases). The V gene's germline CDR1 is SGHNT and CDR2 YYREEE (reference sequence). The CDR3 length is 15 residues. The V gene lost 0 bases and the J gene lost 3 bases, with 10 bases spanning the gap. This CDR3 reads CASSLGGGSYNEQFF. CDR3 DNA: TGTGCCAGCAGCTTGGGAGGGGGTAGCTACAATGAGCAGTTCTTC.

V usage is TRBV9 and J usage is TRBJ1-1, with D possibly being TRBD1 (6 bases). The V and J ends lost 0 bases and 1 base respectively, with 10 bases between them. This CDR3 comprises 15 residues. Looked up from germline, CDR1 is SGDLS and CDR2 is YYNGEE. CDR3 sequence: CASSVEAGANTEAFF. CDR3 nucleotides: TGTGCCAGCAGCGTAGAGGCAGGGGCGAACACTGAAGCTTTCTTT.

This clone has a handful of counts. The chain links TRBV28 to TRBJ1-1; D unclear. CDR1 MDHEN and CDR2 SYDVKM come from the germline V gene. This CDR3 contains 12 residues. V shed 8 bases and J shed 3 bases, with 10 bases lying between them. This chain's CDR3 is CASAQFYTEAFF. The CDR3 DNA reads TGTGCCAGCGCACAGTTTTACACTGAAGCTTTCTTT.

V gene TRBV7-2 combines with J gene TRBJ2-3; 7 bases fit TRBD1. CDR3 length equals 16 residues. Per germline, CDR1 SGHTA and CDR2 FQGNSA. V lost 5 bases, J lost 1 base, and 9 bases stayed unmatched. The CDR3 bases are TGTGCCAGCAGCCAAAACAGGGGTGGGGGCACAGATACGCAGTATTTT. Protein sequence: CASSQNRGGGTDTQYF.